These 21 T cell receptor beta chains were sequenced from one sample in a study of blood T cell repertoires in COVID-19. Measured with immunoSEQ multiplex PCR; TCRdb has only the in-frame clones, and not every one. Of more than 75,000 clones listed, 86% were seen once; the top ten hold 0.95% to 1.5%. The sample taken for sequencing was peripheral blood. The receptor set was obtained from a man at least 80 years old with active or convalescent COVID-19.

The chain is built from TRBV18 and TRBJ2-7; possible D gene TRBD2, 5 bases. The V end lost 5 bases, the J end lost 4 bases, and 12 bases lay between the germline ends. Germline CDR1 is KGHSH and CDR2 is LQKENI. This CDR3 spans 13 amino acids. The CDR3, as DNA: TGTGCCAGCTCAACTTCGAGGGAATACGAGCAGTACTTC. Encoded protein: CASSTSREYEQYF. The full variable domain, in which reference TRBV18 and TRBJ2-7 provide the parts outside the CDR3, is NAGVMQNPRHLVRRRGQEARLRCSPMKGHSHVYWYRQLPEEGLKFMVYLQKENIIDESGMPKERFSAEFPKEGPSILRIQQVVRGDSAAYFCASSTSREYEQYFGPGTRLTVT.

This chain joins TRBV2 and TRBJ2-3; 9 bases are a match to TRBD1. The CDR3 has 14 amino acids. V dropped 10 bases and J dropped 2; count of bases not matched to a gene: 7. CDR1 and CDR2 from the germline V gene are SNHLY and FYNNEI. CDR3 in amino acids: CATRDREVTDTQYF. CDR3 in DNA: TGTGCCACCAGGGACAGGGAGGTCACAGATACGCAGTATTTT.

The chain couples TRBV6-5 to TRBJ2-3, with 10 bases fitting TRBD2. V shed 2 bases, J shed 5 bases, and the junction held 4 bases outside the gene matches. The CDR3 has 15 residues. The germline CDR1 and CDR2 sequences are MNHEY and SVGAGI. The CDR3 here is CASSYLAGVRDTQYF. The DNA of the CDR3 is TGTGCCAGCAGTTACCTAGCGGGAGTGAGAGATACGCAGTATTTT.

This clone occurred once. This sequence joins TRBV10-3 and TRBJ2-5; maybe TRBD2 (6 bases). Trimming took off 8 bases at V and 3 bases at J, with 13 bases between the two ends. From germline, CDR1 is ENHRY and CDR2 SYGVKD. The CDR3 is 13 amino acids. CDR3 residues: CAIRESSEETQYF. The CDR3, as DNA: TGTGCCATCCGGGAGTCTAGCGAAGAGACCCAGTACTTC.

The chain uses TRBV7-9 and TRBJ1-5; 7 bases line up with TRBD1. Germline trimming cut 5 bases from V and 3 bases from J; bases unmatched to any gene: 10. The germline CDR1 and CDR2 sequences are SEHNR and FQNEAQ (reference sequence). This CDR3 region has 16 residues. CDR3 bases: TGTGCCAGCAGCGCAAACCGGGACAGCTACAATCAGCCCCAGCATTTT. It translates to CASSANRDSYNQPQHF.

V gene TRBV27 combines with J gene TRBJ1-1; a possible D gene is TRBD1 (5 bases). Germline assignment: CDR1 MNHEY and CDR2 SMNVEV (reference sequence). This CDR3 region has 13 residues. Trimming took 2 bases from V and 5 from J, leaving 9 bases between them. CDR3 residues: CASSLQRGTEAFF. For the CDR3, the DNA is TGTGCCAGCAGTTTACAAAGGGGAACTGAAGCTTTCTTT.

The CDR3 reads CASSRNAGYNEQFF. The CDR3 DNA sequence: TGCGCCAGCAGTCGGAATGCGGGATACAATGAGCAGTTCTTC. V gene TRBV5-1 combines with J gene TRBJ2-1, with D possibly being TRBD2 (6 bases). Between the trimmed V and J ends, which lost 5 bases and 4 bases, there was a span of 13 bases. Germline CDR1 SGHRS, CDR2 YFSETQ. The CDR3 spans 14 residues. Full variable domain (missing parts from reference TRBV5-1 and TRBJ2-1): KAGVTQTPRYLIKTRGQQVTLSCSPISGHRSVSWYQQTPGQGLQFLFEYFSETQRNKGNFPGRFSGRQFSNSRSEMNVSTLELGDSALYLCASSRNAGYNEQFFGPGTRLTVL.

The chain couples TRBV24-1 to TRBJ2-5, with 7 bases identical to TRBD1. The CDR3 is 18 amino acids. Losses at the gene ends were 5 bases for V and 0 bases for J; bases not matched to a gene: 14. CDR1 is KGHDR, CDR2 SFDVKD, per germline. CDR3 bases: TGTGCCACCAGTGCCTATATTCCGGGACAGAAGTACCAAGAGACCCAGTACTTC. Residues: CATSAYIPGQKYQETQYF.

The rearrangement uses TRBV27 and TRBJ2-5; perhaps TRBD1 as D (6 bases). CDR3 length: 13 amino acids. V gave up 10 bases and J gave up 0 bases, with 12 bases separating them. Germline values: CDR1 MNHEY, CDR2 SMNVEV (reference sequence). CDR3 sequence reads: CATIDRYQETQYF. The CDR3 region has the DNA TGTGCCACCATTGACAGGTACCAAGAGACCCAGTACTTC.

The chain has TRBV5-1 and TRBJ2-6; 8 bases line up with TRBD1. The CDR3 is 16 amino acids. Per germline, CDR1 SGHRS and CDR2 YFSETQ. The J segment lost 2 bases and the V segment lost 4 bases, leaving 5 bases of the junction unmatched. CDR3 in amino acids: CASSHTQGAGANVLTF. For the CDR3, the DNA is TGCGCCAGCAGCCATACACAGGGGGCTGGGGCCAACGTCCTGACTTTC.

In its sample, this clone was seen many times. The chain has TRBV5-5 and TRBJ1-3; the D gene is possibly TRBD1 (6 bases). This CDR3 has 16 amino acids. Germline assignment: CDR1 SGHKS and CDR2 YYEKEE (reference sequence). V was shortened by 2 bases and J by 0 bases, with 12 bases between the two germline ends. CDR3 DNA: TGTGCCAGCAGCTTCAGGGGACCTAGCTCTGGAAACACCATATATTTT. Its protein is CASSFRGPSSGNTIYF.

This clone showed up just once. The chain combines TRBV11-3 with TRBJ2-2, with TRBD2 identical over 7 bases. The CDR3 is 14 amino acids. The J segment lost 6 bases and the V segment lost 5 bases, leaving 6 bases of the junction unmatched. CDR1 SGHNT and CDR2 YENEEA come from the germline V gene. The CDR3, as DNA: TGTGCCAGCAGCATCCTAGCGGAGTCCGGGGAGCTGTTTTTT. Encoded protein: CASSILAESGELFF.

This chain connects TRBV19 to TRBJ2-7; D is unresolved. The V and J ends lost 1 base and 6 bases respectively, with 10 bases between them. The CDR3 totals 13 residues. CDR1 is LNHDA, CDR2 SQIVND, per germline (reference sequence). For the CDR3, the DNA is TGTGCCAGTAGTATAGGAATTGCGTTCGAGCAGTACTTC. This translates into CASSIGIAFEQYF. Full variable domain (remainder filled in from reference TRBV19 and TRBJ2-7): DGGITQSPKYLFRKEGQNVTLSCEQNLNHDAMYWYRQDPGQGLRLIYYSQIVNDFQKGDIAEGYSVSREKKESFPLTVTSAQKNPTAFYLCASSIGIAFEQYFGPGTRLTVT.

CDR3 protein: CASSLTGTAAGYTF. CDR3 nucleotide sequence: TGTGCCAGCAGCTTAACCGGGACAGCGGCGGGCTACACCTTC. The rearrangement links TRBV7-9 to TRBJ1-2; 7 nucleotides agree with TRBD1. The CDR3 spans 14 residues. Trimming at V came to 2 bases and at J to 8 bases, leaving 8 bases not matched to a gene. CDR1 is SEHNR and CDR2 is FQNEAQ in the germline V gene (reference sequence).

The chain links TRBV14 to TRBJ2-7; 12 nucleotides agree with TRBD1. With V trimmed by 2 bases and J by 7 bases, 6 bases remained unmatched. The CDR3 has 15 amino acids. Germline CDR1 reads SGHDN; CDR2 reads FVKESK. The CDR3 sequence: CASSQLGDRGREQYF. In DNA form, the CDR3 reads TGTGCCAGCAGCCAACTAGGGGACAGGGGGCGAGAGCAGTACTTC.

The chain combines TRBV29-1 with TRBJ2-7; 9 nucleotides match TRBD1. The CDR3 spans 13 residues. Per the germline V gene, CDR1 is SQVTM and CDR2 is ANQGSEA. CDR3 in DNA: TGCAGTGCCATTGGGGACAGGGCCTACGAGCAGTACTTC. Translated, it gives CSAIGDRAYEQYF.

The J gene is TRBJ2-2, the V gene TRBV9; TRBD2 agrees at 11 bases. The V segment lost 4 bases and the J segment 0 bases; nucleotides outside the gene matches: 2. The CDR3 totals 16 residues. Germline values: CDR1 SGDLS, CDR2 YYNGEE. The DNA of the CDR3 is TGTGCCAGCAGCCTTAGCGGGGGGGCGAACACCGGGGAGCTGTTTTTT. Its protein product is CASSLSGGANTGELFF. Complete variable domain (other parts from reference TRBV9 and TRBJ2-2): DSGVTQTPKHLITATGQRVTLRCSPRSGDLSVYWYQQSLDQGLQFLIQYYNGEERAKGNILERFSAQQFPDLHSELNLSSLELGDSALYFCASSLSGGANTGELFFGEGSRLTVL.

The rearrangement joins TRBV6-5 to TRBJ2-1, with a weak D call TRBD2 (5 bases). Germline CDR1 reads MNHEY; CDR2 reads SVGAGI. CDR3 length: 14 amino acids. The V gene lost 7 bases and the J gene lost 2 bases, with 12 bases spanning the gap. CDR3 in amino acids: CASNLAITYNEQFF. The CDR3 coding sequence is TGTGCCAGCAACTTAGCGATAACCTACAATGAGCAGTTCTTC.

J is TRBJ1-2 and V is TRBV7-2, with D maybe TRBD1 (5 bases). The V gene's germline CDR1 is SGHTA and CDR2 FQGNSA. This CDR3 contains 14 residues. Trimming took 5 bases from V and 3 from J, leaving 13 bases between them. The CDR3 sequence is CASSPDPRDYGYTF. The CDR3 DNA is TGTGCCAGCAGCCCAGACCCCAGGGACTATGGCTACACCTTC.

V usage is TRBV10-3 and J usage is TRBJ2-1, with 9 positions matching TRBD2. J lost 8 bases, V lost 2 bases, and 4 bases had no gene match. Germline loops: CDR1 ENHRY, CDR2 SYGVKD. CDR3 length: 14 residues. CDR3 nucleotide sequence: TGTGCCATCAGTGAGAGTAGCGGGAGCGATGAGCAGTTCTTC. This sequence encodes CAISESSGSDEQFF.

The chain employs TRBV9 and TRBJ1-5; TRBD1 matches at 8 bases. Looked up from germline, CDR1 is SGDLS and CDR2 is YYNGEE. Trimming took 0 bases from V and 3 from J; bases not matched to a gene: 5. This CDR3 has 16 residues. The chain's CDR3 is CASSVGAGGYNQPQHF. The CDR3, as DNA: TGTGCCAGCAGCGTAGGGGCAGGGGGCTACAATCAGCCCCAGCATTTT.